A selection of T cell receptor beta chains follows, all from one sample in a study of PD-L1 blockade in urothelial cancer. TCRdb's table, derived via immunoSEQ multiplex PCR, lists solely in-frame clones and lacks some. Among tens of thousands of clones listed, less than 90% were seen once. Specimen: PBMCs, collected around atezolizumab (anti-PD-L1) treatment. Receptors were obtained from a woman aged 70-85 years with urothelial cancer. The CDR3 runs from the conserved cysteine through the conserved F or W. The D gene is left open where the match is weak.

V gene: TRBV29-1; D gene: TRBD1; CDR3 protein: CSVELTGEDTEAFF
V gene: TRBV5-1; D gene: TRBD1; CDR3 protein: CASSNNRGLQETQYF
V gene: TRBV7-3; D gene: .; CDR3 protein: CASSLRSQVGDTQYF
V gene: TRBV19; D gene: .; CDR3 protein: CASSISGGDSPLHF
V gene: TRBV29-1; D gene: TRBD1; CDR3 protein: CSGSGQYSYEQYF
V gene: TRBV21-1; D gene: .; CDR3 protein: CASREGGNGLSSYNSPLHF
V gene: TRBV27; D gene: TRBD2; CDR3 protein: CASTPSGGAVDEQFF
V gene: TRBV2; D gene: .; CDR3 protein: CATEDFSYNEQFF
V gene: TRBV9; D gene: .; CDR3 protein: CASPGWGGCYGYTF
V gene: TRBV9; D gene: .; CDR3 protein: CASSVVGPDDTQYF